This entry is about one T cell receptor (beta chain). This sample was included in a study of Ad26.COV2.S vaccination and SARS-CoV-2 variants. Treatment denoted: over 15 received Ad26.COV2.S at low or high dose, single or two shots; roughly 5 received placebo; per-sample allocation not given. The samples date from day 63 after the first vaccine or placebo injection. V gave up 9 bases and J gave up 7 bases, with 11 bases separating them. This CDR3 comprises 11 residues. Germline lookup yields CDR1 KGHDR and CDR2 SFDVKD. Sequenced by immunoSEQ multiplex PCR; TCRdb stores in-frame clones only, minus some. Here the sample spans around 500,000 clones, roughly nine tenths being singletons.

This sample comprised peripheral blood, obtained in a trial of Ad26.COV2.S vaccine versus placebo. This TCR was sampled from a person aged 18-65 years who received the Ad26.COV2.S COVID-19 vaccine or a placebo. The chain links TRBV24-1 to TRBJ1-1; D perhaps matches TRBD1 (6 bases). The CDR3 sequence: CATHHRDEAFF. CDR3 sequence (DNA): TGTGCCACCCACCACAGGGATGAAGCTTTCTTT.